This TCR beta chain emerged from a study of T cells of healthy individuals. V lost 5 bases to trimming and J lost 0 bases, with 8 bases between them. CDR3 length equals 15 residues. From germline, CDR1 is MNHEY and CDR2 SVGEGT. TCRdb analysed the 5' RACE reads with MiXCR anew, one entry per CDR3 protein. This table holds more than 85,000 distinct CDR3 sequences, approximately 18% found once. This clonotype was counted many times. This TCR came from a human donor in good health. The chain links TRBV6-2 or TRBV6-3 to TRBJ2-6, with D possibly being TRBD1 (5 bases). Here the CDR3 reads CASSRGDSGANVLTF. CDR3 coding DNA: TGTGCCAGCAGTAGGGGCGACTCTGGGGCCAACGTCCTGACTTTC.